Listed here are 11 T cell receptor beta chains from one sample, sequenced in a study of Ad26.COV2.S vaccination and SARS-CoV-2 variants. Clones were sequenced by immunoSEQ multiplex PCR, and TCRdb holds only the in-frame ones, with some missing. The sample lists 350,000 to 500,000 clones, around nine tenths occurring once. Regarding treatment: roughly 20 received Ad26.COV2.S at low or high dose, single or two shots; several received placebo; per-sample allocation not given. Sampling was performed 63 days after the first vaccine or placebo injection. The source material was peripheral blood, sampled in a trial of Ad26.COV2.S vaccine versus placebo. These receptors were taken from a person aged 18-65 years who received the Ad26.COV2.S COVID-19 vaccine or a placebo.

The chain uses TRBV6-7 and TRBJ1-2; TRBD1 might be the D (5 bases). TRBV6-7 is noted as an ORF with a role that remains uncertain. The CDR3 sequence is 17 residues long. Trimming removed 2 bases from V and 4 bases from J, with 20 bases in between. In nucleotides, the CDR3 is TGTGCCAGCAGTTACCCAGCAGGGAGACTCCGGCTCTATGGCTACACCTTC. This sequence encodes CASSYPAGRLRLYGYTF.

This chain links TRBV5-1 with TRBJ1-1; no clear D. Germline V gene sequence: CDR1 SGHRS, CDR2 YFSETQ. This CDR3 contains 13 residues. The V gene lost 3 bases and the J gene lost 4 bases, with 10 bases spanning the gap. The CDR3 sequence is CASSSDLGTEAFF. Written as DNA, the CDR3 is TGCGCCAGCAGCTCAGATTTAGGCACTGAAGCTTTCTTT. The full variable domain, rest sourced from reference TRBV5-1 and TRBJ1-1, is KAGVTQTPRYLIKTRGQQVTLSCSPISGHRSVSWYQQTPGQGLQFLFEYFSETQRNKGNFPGRFSGRQFSNSRSEMNVSTLELGDSALYLCASSSDLGTEAFFGQGTRLTVV.

The rearrangement uses TRBV27 and TRBJ1-2, with D perhaps matching TRBD1 (5 bases). V shed 5 bases and J shed 4 bases, with 17 bases lying between them. CDR3 length equals 15 residues. CDR1 MNHEY and CDR2 SMNVEV come from the germline V gene (reference sequence). CDR3 sequence: CASSPYSGSSYGYTF. The CDR3 region has the DNA TGTGCCAGCAGTCCGTATTCAGGGTCTTCCTATGGCTACACCTTC.

The V call is TRBV9, the J call TRBJ2-4; the D gene is possibly TRBD2 (7 bases). CDR1 SGDLS and CDR2 YYNGEE come from the germline V gene. The CDR3 runs 17 residues. Trimming shortened V by 0 bases and J by 3 bases, and 16 bases separated the two germline ends. This CDR3 is CASSVARGGPDKNIQYF. The CDR3 DNA reads TGTGCCAGCAGCGTAGCGAGGGGGGGGCCGGACAAAAACATTCAGTACTTC.

This clone is a singleton in its sample. This sequence joins TRBV9 and TRBJ1-1; D is ambiguous. CDR1 is SGDLS, CDR2 YYNGEE, per germline. This CDR3 is 16 amino acids long. V dropped 3 bases and J dropped 1 base, with 16 bases sitting between them. The CDR3 coding sequence is TGTGCCAGCAGCGCCCCAGGCCCGGGGAAGAACACTGAAGCTTTCTTT. Its translation is CASSAPGPGKNTEAFF.

The V and J genes are TRBV5-1 and TRBJ1-4; a weak D match, TRBD1 (5 bases). V was cut by 2 bases and J by 2 bases, with 13 bases left in between. Germline V CDR1 and CDR2: SGHRS, YFSETQ. This CDR3 is built from 16 residues. Here the CDR3 reads CASSFLFGGTNEKLFF. The CDR3 nucleotides are TGCGCCAGCAGCTTTTTGTTTGGGGGTACTAATGAAAAACTGTTTTTT.

The gene calls are TRBV5-6 and TRBJ1-1; tentative D call: TRBD1 (6 bases). The CDR3 covers 13 residues. Trimming took 4 bases from V and 11 from J, leaving 18 bases between them. Germline CDR1 is SGHDT and CDR2 is YYEEEE. The CDR3 DNA reads as TGTGCCAGCAGCATCGGGGGGCCCCTTGGCGCTTTCTTT. It is translated as CASSIGGPLGAFF.

This chain links TRBV4-3 with TRBJ1-4, with D uncertain. The CDR3 is 16 amino acids. V was trimmed by 0 bases and J by 0 bases, leaving 8 bases between them. Germline V gives CDR1 LGHNA, CDR2 YSLEER. CDR3 in amino acids: CASSQDITATNEKLFF. As DNA, the CDR3 is TGCGCCAGCAGCCAAGATATAACAGCAACTAATGAAAAACTGTTTTTT.

The chain links TRBV2 to TRBJ1-2, with a weak D call TRBD1 (6 bases). The CDR3 contains 15 residues. Trimming stripped 2 bases from V and 6 bases from J, with 16 bases between. Germline assignment: CDR1 SNHLY and CDR2 FYNNEI. The CDR3 is CASSEIRAGDHGYTF. The CDR3 DNA is TGTGCCAGCAGTGAAATCAGGGCAGGGGATCATGGCTACACCTTC.

This clone was seen more than once but under ten times. The V call is TRBV6-5, the J call TRBJ1-6; 8 bases agree with TRBD1. The CDR3 runs 14 residues. The ends lost 6 bases at V and 8 bases at J; junction bases unmatched: 6. Germline CDR1 reads MNHEY; CDR2 reads SVGAGI. CDR3 in DNA: TGTGCCAGCAGAGGACAGGGATTGCATTCACCCCTCCACTTT. Translating gives CASRGQGLHSPLHF.

This clone was observed a single time. This chain connects TRBV19 to TRBJ2-7; D remains unclear. Trimming took off 4 bases at V and 6 bases at J, with 13 bases between the two ends. The CDR3 sequence is 13 residues long. Per germline, CDR1 LNHDA and CDR2 SQIVND (reference sequence). CDR3 coding DNA: TGTGCCAGTAGTAGGGGTGCACGCGCCGAGCAGTACTTC. Its protein product is CASSRGARAEQYF.